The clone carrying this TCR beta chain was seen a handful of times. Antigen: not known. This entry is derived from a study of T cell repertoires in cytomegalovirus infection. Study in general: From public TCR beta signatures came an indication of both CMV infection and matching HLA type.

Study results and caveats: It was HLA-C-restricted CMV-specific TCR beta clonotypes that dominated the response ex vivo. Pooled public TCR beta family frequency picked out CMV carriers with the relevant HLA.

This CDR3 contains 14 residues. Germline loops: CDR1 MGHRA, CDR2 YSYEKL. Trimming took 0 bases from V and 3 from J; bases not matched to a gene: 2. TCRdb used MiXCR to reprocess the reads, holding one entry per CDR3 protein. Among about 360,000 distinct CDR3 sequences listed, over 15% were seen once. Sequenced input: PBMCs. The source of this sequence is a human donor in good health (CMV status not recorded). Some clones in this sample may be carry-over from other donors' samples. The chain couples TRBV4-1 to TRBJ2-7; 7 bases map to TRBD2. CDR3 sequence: CASSQEGGSYEQYF. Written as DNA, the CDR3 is TGCGCCAGCAGCCAAGAGGGCGGGAGCTACGAGCAGTACTTC.